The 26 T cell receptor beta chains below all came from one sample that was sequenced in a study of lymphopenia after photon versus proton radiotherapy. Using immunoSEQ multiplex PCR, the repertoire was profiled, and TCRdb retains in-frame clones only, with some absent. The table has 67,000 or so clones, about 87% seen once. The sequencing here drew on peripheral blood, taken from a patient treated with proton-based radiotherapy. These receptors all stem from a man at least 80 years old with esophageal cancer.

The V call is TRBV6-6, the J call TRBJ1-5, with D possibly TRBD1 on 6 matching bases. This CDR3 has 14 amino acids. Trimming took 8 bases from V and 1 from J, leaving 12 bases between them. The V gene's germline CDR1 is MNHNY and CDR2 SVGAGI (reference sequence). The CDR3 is CASRPGVSNQPQHF. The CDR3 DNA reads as TGTGCCAGCCGCCCAGGGGTGAGCAATCAGCCCCAGCATTTT.

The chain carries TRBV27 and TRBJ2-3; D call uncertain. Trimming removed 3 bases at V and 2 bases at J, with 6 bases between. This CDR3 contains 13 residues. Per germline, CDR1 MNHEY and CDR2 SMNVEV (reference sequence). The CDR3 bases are TGTGCCAGCAGTTTCATCACCACAGATACGCAGTATTTT. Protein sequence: CASSFITTDTQYF.

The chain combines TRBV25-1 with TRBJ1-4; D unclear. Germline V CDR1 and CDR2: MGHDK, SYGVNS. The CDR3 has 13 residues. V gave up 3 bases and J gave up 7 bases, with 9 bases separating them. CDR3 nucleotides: TGTGCCAGCAGTGACGGGGTTGGTGAAAAACTGTTTTTT. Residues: CASSDGVGEKLFF.

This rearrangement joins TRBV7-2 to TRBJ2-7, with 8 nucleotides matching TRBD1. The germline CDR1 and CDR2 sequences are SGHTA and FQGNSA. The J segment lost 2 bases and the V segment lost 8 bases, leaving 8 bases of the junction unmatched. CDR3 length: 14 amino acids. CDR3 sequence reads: CASGHRQGTYEQYF. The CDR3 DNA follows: TGTGCCAGCGGTCATCGACAGGGGACCTACGAGCAGTACTTC. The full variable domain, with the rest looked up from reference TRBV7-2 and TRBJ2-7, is GAGVSQSPSNKVTEKGKDVELRCDPISGHTALYWYRQSLGQGLEFLIYFQGNSAPDKSGLPSDRFSAERTGGSVSTLTIQRTQQEDSAVYLCASGHRQGTYEQYFGPGTRLTVT.

The DNA for the CDR3 is TGCAGCGTTTCGGAAGAGACCCAGTACTTC. Residues: CSVSEETQYF. The V call is TRBV29-1, the J call TRBJ2-5; D unresolved. Germline V gene lookup returns CDR1 SQVTM and CDR2 ANQGSEA. This CDR3 has 10 amino acids. V gave up 5 bases and J gave up 3 bases, with 4 bases separating them. The whole variable domain, filled in from reference TRBV29-1 and TRBJ2-5, reads SAVISQKPSRDICQRGTSLTIQCQVDSQVTMMFWYRQQPGQSLTLIATANQGSEATYESGFVIDKFPISRPNLTFSTLTVSNMSPEDSSIYLCSVSEETQYFGPGTRLLVL.

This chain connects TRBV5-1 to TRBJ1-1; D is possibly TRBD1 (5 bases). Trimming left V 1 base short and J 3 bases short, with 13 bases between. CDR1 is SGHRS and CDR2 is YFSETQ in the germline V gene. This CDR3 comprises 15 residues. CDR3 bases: TGCGCCAGCAGCTTGATAGGGGAAGGGTACACTGAAGCTTTCTTT. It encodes CASSLIGEGYTEAFF. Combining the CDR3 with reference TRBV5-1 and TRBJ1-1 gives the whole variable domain KAGVTQTPRYLIKTRGQQVTLSCSPISGHRSVSWYQQTPGQGLQFLFEYFSETQRNKGNFPGRFSGRQFSNSRSEMNVSTLELGDSALYLCASSLIGEGYTEAFFGQGTRLTVV.

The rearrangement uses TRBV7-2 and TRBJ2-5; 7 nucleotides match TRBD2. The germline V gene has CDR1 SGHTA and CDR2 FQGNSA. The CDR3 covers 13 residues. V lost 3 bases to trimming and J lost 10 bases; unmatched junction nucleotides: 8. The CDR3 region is CASSLEAGLGQYF. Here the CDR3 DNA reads TGTGCCAGCAGCTTGGAAGCGGGATTGGGCCAGTACTTC. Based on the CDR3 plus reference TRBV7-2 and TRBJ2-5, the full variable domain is GAGVSQSPSNKVTEKGKDVELRCDPISGHTALYWYRQSLGQGLEFLIYFQGNSAPDKSGLPSDRFSAERTGGSVSTLTIQRTQQEDSAVYLCASSLEAGLGQYFGPGTRLLVL.

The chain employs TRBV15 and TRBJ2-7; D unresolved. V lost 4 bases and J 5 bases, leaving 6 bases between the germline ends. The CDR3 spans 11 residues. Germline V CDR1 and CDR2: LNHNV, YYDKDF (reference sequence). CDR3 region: CATSMEHEQYF. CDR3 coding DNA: TGTGCCACCAGCATGGAACACGAGCAGTACTTC.

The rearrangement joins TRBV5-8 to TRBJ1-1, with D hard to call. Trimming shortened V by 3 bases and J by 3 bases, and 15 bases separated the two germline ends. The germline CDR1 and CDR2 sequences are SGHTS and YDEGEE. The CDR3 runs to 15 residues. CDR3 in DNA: TGTGCCAGCAGCTGGACTTACGACCGCCACACTGAAGCTTTCTTT. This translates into CASSWTYDRHTEAFF.

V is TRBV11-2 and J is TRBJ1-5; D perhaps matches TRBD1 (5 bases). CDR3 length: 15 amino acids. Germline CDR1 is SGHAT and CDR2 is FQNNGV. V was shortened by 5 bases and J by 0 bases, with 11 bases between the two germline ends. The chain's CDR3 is CASSLGVDSNQPQHF. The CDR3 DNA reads TGTGCCAGCAGCCTAGGGGTGGATAGCAATCAGCCCCAGCATTTT.

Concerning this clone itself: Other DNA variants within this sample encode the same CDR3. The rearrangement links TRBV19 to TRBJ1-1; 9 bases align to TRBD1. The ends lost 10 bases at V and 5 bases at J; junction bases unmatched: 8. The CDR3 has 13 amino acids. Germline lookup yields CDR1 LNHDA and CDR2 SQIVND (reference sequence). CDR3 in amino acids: CATGQGVNTEAFF. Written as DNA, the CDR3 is TGTGCCACGGGACAGGGAGTCAATACTGAAGCTTTCTTT.

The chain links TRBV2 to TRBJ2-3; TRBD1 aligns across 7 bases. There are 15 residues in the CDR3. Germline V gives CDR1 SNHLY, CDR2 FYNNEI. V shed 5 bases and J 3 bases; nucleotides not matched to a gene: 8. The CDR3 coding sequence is TGTGCCAGCAGTCGAGGGACAGCCCAAACAGATACGCAGTATTTT. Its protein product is CASSRGTAQTDTQYF.

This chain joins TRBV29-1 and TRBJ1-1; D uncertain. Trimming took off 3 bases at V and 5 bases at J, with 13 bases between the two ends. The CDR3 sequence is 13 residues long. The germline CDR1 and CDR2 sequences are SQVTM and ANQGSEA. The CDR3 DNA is TGCAGCGTTGATCGGGGAGTGCGGACTGAAGCTTTCTTT. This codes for CSVDRGVRTEAFF.

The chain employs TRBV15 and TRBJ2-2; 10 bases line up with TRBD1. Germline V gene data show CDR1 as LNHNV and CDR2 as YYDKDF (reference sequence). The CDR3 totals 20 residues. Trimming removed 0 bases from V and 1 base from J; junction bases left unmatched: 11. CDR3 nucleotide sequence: TGTGCCACCAGCAGAGAGTACCTAATCCGGGACAGGGGGAACACCGGGGAGCTGTTTTTT. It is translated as CATSREYLIRDRGNTGELFF.

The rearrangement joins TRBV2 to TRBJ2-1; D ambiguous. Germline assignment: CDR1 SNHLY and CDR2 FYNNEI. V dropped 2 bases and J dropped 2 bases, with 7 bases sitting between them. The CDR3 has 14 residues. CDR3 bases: TGTGCCAGCAGTGAAATGGCAGCCTACAATGAGCAGTTCTTC. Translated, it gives CASSEMAAYNEQFF.

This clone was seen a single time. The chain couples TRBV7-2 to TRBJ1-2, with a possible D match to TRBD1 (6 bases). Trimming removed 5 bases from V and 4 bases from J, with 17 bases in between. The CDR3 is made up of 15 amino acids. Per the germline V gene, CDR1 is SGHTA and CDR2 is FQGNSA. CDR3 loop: CASSQDGQLGYGYTF. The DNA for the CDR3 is TGTGCCAGCAGCCAAGACGGACAGTTGGGCTATGGCTACACCTTC.

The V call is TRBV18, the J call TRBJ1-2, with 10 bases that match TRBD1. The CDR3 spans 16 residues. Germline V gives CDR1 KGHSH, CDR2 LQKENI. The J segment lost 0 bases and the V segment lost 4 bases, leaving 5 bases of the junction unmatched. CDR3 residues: CASSLRDRGSNYGYTF. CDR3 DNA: TGTGCCAGCTCACTACGGGACAGGGGTTCTAACTATGGCTACACCTTC. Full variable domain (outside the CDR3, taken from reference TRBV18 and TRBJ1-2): NAGVMQNPRHLVRRRGQEARLRCSPMKGHSHVYWYRQLPEEGLKFMVYLQKENIIDESGMPKERFSAEFPKEGPSILRIQQVVRGDSAAYFCASSLRDRGSNYGYTFGSGTRLTVV.

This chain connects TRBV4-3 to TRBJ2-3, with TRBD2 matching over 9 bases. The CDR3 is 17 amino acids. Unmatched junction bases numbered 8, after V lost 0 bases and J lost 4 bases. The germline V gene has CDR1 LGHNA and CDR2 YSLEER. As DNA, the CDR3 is TGCGCCAGCAGCCAAGAATTGGCGGGAGGGCTCGCAGATACGCAGTATTTT. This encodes CASSQELAGGLADTQYF.

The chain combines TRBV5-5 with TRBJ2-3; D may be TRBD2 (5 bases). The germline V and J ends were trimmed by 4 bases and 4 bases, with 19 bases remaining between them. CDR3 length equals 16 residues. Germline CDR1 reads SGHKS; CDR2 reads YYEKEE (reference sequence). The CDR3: CASSPLLGFGADTQYF. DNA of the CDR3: TGTGCCAGCAGCCCGTTACTAGGGTTCGGCGCAGATACGCAGTATTTT. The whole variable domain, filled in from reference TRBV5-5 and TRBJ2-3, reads DAGVTQSPTHLIKTRGQQVTLRCSPISGHKSVSWYQQVLGQGPQFIFQYYEKEERGRGNFPDRFSARQFPNYSSELNVNALLLGDSALYLCASSPLLGFGADTQYFGPGTRLTVL.

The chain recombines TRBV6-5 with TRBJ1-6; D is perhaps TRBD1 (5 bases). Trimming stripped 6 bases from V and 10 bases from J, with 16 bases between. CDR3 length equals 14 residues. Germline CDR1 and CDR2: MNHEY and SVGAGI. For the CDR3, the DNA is TGTGCCAGCAGCACAGGAATAGGAAGGTCACCCCTCCACTTT. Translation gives CASSTGIGRSPLHF.

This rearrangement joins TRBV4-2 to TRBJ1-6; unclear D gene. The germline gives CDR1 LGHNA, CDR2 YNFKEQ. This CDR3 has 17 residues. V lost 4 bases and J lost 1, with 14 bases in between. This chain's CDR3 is CASSRGEAVSYNSPLHF. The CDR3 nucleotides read TGTGCCAGCAGCCGAGGAGAAGCGGTGTCCTATAATTCACCCCTCCACTTT.

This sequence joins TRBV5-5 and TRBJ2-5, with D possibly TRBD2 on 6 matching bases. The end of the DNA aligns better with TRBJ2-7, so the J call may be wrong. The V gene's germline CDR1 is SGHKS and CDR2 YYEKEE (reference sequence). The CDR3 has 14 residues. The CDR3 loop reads CASSLTFGRSEQYF. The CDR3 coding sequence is TGTGCCAGCAGCTTAACCTTCGGGAGATCCGAGCAGTACTTC.

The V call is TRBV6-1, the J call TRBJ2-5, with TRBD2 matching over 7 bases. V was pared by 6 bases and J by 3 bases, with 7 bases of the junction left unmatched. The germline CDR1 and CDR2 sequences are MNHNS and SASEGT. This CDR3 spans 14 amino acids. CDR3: CASSPLGGEETQYF. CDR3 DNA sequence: TGTGCCAGCAGCCCCCTGGGGGGGGAAGAGACCCAGTACTTC.

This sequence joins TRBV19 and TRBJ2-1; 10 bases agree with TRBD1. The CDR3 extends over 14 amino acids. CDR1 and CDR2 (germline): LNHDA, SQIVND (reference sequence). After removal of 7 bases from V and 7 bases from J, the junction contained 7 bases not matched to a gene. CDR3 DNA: TGTGCCAGTAAGAGACAGGGGGCGAGGAATGAGCAGTTCTTC. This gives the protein CASKRQGARNEQFF. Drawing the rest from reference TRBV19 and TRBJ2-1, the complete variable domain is DGGITQSPKYLFRKEGQNVTLSCEQNLNHDAMYWYRQDPGQGLRLIYYSQIVNDFQKGDIAEGYSVSREKKESFPLTVTSAQKNPTAFYLCASKRQGARNEQFFGPGTRLTVL.

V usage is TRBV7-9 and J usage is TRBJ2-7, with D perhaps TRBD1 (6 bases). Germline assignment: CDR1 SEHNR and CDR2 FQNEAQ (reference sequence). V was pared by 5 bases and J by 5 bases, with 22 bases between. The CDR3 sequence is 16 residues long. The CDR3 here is CASSAGPETGNHEQYF. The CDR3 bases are TGTGCCAGCAGCGCGGGCCCCGAGACAGGAAACCACGAGCAGTACTTC.

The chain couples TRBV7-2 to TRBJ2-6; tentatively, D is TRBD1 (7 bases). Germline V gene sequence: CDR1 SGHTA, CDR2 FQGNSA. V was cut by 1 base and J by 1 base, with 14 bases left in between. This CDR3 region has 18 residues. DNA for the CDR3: TGTGCCAGCAGCTTAGTGTGGCAGGGGGGATCTGGGGCCAACGTCCTGACTTTC. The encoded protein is CASSLVWQGGSGANVLTF.